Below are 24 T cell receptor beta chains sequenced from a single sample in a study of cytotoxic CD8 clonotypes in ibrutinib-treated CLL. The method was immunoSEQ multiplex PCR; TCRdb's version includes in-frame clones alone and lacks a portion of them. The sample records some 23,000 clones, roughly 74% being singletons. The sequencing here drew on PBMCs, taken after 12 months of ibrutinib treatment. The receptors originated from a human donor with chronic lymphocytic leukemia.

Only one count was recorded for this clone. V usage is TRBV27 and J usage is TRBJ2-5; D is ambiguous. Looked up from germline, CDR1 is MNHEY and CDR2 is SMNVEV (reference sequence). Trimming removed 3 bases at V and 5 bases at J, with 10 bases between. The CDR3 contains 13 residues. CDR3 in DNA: TGTGCCAGCAGTTTTGTTGGTGGGGAGACCCAGTACTTC. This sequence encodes CASSFVGGETQYF.

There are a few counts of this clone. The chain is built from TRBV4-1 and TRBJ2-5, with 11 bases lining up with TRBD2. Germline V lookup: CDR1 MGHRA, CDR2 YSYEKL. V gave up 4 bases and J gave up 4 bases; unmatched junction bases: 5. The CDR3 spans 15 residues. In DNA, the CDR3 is TGCGCCAGCAGCCGTAGCGGGGGGGGGCCAGAGACCCAGTACTTC. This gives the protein CASSRSGGGPETQYF.

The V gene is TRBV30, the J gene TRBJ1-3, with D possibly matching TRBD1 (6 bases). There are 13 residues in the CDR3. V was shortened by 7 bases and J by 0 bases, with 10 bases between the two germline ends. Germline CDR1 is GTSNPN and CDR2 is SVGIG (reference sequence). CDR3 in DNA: TGTGCCTACCGGACAGTCTCTGGAAACACCATATATTTT. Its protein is CAYRTVSGNTIYF.

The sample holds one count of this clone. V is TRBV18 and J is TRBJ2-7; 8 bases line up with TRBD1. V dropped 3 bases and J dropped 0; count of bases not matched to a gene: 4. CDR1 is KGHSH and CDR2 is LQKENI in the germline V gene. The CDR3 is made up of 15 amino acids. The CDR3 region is CASSPRQGTSYEQYF. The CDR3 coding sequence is TGTGCCAGCTCACCTCGACAGGGGACCTCCTACGAGCAGTACTTC.

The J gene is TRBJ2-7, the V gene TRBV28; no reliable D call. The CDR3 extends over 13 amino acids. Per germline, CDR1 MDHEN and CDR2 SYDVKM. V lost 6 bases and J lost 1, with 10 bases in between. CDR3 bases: TGTGCCAGCAGCCCGCCCGGGTCCTACGAGCAGTACTTC. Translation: CASSPPGSYEQYF.

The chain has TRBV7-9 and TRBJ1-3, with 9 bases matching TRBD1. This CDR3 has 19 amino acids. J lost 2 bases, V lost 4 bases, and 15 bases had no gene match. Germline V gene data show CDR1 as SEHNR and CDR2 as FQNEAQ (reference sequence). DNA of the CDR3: TGTGCCAGCAGCTCCCCCGGGACAGGGAACCCCCTCGCTGGAAACACCATATATTTT. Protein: CASSSPGTGNPLAGNTIYF.

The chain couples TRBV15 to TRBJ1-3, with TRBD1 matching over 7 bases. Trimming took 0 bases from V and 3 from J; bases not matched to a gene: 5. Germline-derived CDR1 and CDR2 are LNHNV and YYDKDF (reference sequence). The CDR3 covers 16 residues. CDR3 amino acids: CATSRDGTVIGNTIYF. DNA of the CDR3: TGTGCCACCAGCAGAGATGGGACAGTGATTGGAAACACCATATATTTT.

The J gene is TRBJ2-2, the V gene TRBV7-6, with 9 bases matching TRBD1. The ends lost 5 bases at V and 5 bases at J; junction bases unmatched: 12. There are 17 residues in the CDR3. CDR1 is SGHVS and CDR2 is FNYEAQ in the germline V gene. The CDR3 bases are TGTGCCAGCAGCCCAACGACCGGGACAGGGCCGACCGGGGAGCTGTTTTTT. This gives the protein CASSPTTGTGPTGELFF.

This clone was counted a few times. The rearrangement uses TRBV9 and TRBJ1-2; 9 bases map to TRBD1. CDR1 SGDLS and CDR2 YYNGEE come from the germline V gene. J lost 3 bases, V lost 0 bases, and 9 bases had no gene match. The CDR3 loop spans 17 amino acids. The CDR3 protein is CASSVAAVGQGDYGYTF. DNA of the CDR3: TGTGCCAGCAGCGTAGCGGCCGTGGGACAGGGAGACTATGGCTACACCTTC.

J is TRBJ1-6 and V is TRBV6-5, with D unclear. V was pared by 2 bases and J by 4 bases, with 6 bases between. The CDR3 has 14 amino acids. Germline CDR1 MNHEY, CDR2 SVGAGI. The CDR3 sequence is CASSYEAYNSPLHF. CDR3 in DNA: TGTGCCAGCAGTTACGAGGCTTATAATTCACCCCTCCACTTT.

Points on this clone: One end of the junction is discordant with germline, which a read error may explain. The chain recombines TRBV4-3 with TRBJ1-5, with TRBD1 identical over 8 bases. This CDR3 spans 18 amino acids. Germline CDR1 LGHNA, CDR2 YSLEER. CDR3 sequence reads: CASSQDVDREGIRQLQHF. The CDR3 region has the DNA TGCGCCAGCAGCCAAGATGTGGACAGGGAGGGAATTCGTCAGCTCCAGCATTTT.

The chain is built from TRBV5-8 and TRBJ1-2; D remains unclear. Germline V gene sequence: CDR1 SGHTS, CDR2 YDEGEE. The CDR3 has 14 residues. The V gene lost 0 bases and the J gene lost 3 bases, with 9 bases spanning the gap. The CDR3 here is CASSLDDRDYGYTF. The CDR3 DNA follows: TGTGCCAGCAGCTTGGACGACCGGGACTATGGCTACACCTTC.

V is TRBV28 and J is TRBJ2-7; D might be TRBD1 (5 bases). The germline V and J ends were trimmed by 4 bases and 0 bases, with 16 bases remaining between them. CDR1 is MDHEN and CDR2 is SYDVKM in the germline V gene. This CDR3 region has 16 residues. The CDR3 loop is CASSSQGQRLSYEQYF. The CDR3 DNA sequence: TGTGCCAGCAGTTCTCAGGGCCAAAGGCTCTCCTACGAGCAGTACTTC.

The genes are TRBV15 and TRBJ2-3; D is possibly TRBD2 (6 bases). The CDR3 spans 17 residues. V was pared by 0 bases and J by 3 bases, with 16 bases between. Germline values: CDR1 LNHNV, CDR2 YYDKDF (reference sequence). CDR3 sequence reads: CATSRDVAARSTDTQYF. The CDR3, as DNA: TGTGCCACCAGCAGAGATGTAGCGGCTAGATCTACAGATACGCAGTATTTT. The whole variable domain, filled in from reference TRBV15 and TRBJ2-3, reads DAMVIQNPRYQVTQFGKPVTLSCSQTLNHNVMYWYQQKSSQAPKLLFHYYDKDFNNEADTPDNFQSRRPNTSFCFLDIRSPGLGDTAMYLCATSRDVAARSTDTQYFGPGTRLTVL.

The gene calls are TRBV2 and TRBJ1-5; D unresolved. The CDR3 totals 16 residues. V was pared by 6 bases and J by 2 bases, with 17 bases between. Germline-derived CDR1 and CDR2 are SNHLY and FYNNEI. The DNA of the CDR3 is TGTGCCAGCAGCCAGGAGGACCCGGGCGGCAATCAGCCCCAGCATTTT. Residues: CASSQEDPGGNQPQHF.

The CDR3 loop is CASRRDWGTEAFF. CDR3 coding DNA: TGCGCCAGCAGGCGGGACTGGGGCACTGAAGCTTTCTTT. The chain employs TRBV4-1 and TRBJ1-1; D may be TRBD1 (5 bases). The CDR3 consists of 13 residues. The germline V gene has CDR1 MGHRA and CDR2 YSYEKL. Trimming left V 6 bases short and J 4 bases short, with 12 bases between.

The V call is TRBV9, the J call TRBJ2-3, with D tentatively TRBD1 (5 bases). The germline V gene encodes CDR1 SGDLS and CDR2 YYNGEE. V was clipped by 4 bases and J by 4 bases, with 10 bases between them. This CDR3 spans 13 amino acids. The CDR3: CASSTQGSDTQYF. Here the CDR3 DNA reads TGTGCCAGCAGCACTCAGGGTTCAGATACGCAGTATTTT.

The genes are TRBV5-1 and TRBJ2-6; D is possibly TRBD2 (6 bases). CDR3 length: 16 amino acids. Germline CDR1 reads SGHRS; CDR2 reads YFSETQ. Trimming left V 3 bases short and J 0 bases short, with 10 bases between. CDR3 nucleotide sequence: TGCGCCAGCAGCTACGCGGGGCTCTCTGGGGCCAACGTCCTGACTTTC. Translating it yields CASSYAGLSGANVLTF.

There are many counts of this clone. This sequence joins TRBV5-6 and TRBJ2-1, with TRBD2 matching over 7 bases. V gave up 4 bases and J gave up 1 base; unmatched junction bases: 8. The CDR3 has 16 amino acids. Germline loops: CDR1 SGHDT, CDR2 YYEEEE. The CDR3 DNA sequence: TGTGCCAGCAGCCCACCAGCGGGGCGTTCCTACAATGAGCAGTTCTTC. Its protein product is CASSPPAGRSYNEQFF.

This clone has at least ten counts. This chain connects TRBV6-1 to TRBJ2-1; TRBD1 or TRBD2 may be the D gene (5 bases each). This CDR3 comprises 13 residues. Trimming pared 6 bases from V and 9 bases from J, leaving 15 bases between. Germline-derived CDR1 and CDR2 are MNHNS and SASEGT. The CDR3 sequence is CASSEGKGGEQFF. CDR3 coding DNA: TGTGCCAGCAGCGAGGGGAAGGGCGGTGAGCAGTTCTTC.

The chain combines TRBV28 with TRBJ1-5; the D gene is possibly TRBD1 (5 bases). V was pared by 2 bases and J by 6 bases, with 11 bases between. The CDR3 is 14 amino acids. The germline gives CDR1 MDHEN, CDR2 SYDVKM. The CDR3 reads CASSLRGSGQPQHF. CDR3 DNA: TGTGCCAGCAGTTTAAGGGGCTCGGGTCAGCCCCAGCATTTT.

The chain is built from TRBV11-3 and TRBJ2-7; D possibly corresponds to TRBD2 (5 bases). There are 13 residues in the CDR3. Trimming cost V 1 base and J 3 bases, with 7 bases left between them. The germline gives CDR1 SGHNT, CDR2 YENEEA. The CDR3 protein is CASSLGAGYEQYF. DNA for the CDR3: TGTGCCAGCAGCTTAGGGGCGGGCTACGAGCAGTACTTC.

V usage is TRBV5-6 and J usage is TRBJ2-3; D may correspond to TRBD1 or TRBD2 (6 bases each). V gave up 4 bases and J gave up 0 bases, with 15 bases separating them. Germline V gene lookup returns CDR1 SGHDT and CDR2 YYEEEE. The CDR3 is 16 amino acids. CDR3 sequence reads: CASSVRGPSSTDTQYF. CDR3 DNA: TGTGCCAGCAGCGTCCGGGGGCCCTCCAGCACAGATACGCAGTATTTT.

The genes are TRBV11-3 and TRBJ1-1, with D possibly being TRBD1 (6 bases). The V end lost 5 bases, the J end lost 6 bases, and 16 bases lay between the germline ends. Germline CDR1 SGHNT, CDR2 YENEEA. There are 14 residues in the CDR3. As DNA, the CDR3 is TGTGCCAGCAGCCCCCCGGGGGGCATCCCTGAAGCTTTCTTT. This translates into CASSPPGGIPEAFF. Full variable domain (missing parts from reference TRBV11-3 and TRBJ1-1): EAGVVQSPRYKIIEKKQPVAFWCNPISGHNTLYWYLQNLGQGPELLIRYENEEAVDDSQLPKDRFSAERLKGVDSTLKIQPAELGDSAVYLCASSPPGGIPEAFFGQGTRLTVV.